Shown below are 29 T cell receptor beta chains from a single sample sequenced in a study of T cell repertoires in cytomegalovirus infection. One entry per CDR3 protein, called by TCRdb with MiXCR from the reads. Here the sample spans some 160,000 distinct CDR3 sequences, about 15% being singletons. Sequences were obtained from CD8+ T cells from PBMCs. These receptors all come from a human donor in good health (CMV status not recorded). Some clones in this sample may be carry-over from other donors' samples.

This chain links TRBV6-2 or TRBV6-3 with TRBJ2-7; no clear D gene. The CDR3 is made up of 11 amino acids. The V gene lost 5 bases and the J gene lost 6 bases, with 8 bases spanning the gap. Germline CDR1 is MNHEY and CDR2 is SVGEGT. The CDR3 reads CASSTSIEQYF. The DNA for the CDR3 is TGTGCCAGCAGTACCTCTATCGAGCAGTACTTC.

The rearrangement links TRBV15 to TRBJ1-2; maybe TRBD1 (5 bases). V was shortened by 0 bases and J by 6 bases, with 14 bases between the two germline ends. CDR1 is LNHNV, CDR2 YYDKDF, per germline (reference sequence). The CDR3 runs 15 residues. The CDR3 bases are TGTGCCACCAGCAGAGATGCACAGGCTATCGATGGCTACACCTTC. It is translated as CATSRDAQAIDGYTF.

This clonotype was seen repeatedly, ten times or more. This chain links TRBV7-9 with TRBJ2-5; D not certain. The CDR3 sequence is 15 residues long. The ends were cut back, 2 bases at V and 3 bases at J, with 13 bases in the middle. In germline, CDR1 is SEHNR, CDR2 FQNEAQ (reference sequence). This CDR3 reads CASSLQAGSEETQYF. CDR3 DNA sequence: TGTGCCAGCAGCTTACAGGCTGGGTCAGAAGAGACCCAGTACTTC.

At least ten counts were recorded for this clonotype. This rearrangement joins TRBV7-3 to TRBJ2-3; D is tentatively TRBD1 or TRBD2 (6 bases each). With 4 bases removed from V and 4 bases from J, the gap between germline ends came to 15 bases. CDR1 is SGHTA, CDR2 FQGTGA, per germline. The CDR3 extends over 15 amino acids. Here the CDR3 reads CASSSLGGGADTQYF. CDR3 sequence (DNA): TGTGCCAGCAGCTCGCTCGGGGGCGGAGCAGATACGCAGTATTTT.

This clonotype was seen many times. The genes are TRBV7-2 and TRBJ1-1; D unresolved. Trimming stripped 3 bases from V and 5 bases from J, with 13 bases between. The CDR3 is made up of 14 amino acids. Germline V gene lookup returns CDR1 SGHTA and CDR2 FQGNSA. The CDR3 DNA reads as TGTGCCAGCAGCTTTTCTGCAGAATGGACTGAAGCTTTCTTT. Amino acid sequence: CASSFSAEWTEAFF.

The chain joins TRBV24-1 to TRBJ1-1, with D unresolved. Germline loops: CDR1 KGHDR, CDR2 SFDVKD. CDR3 length equals 13 residues. V lost 3 bases to trimming and J lost 6 bases, with 10 bases between them. CDR3 protein: CATSDRRRAEAFF. CDR3 coding DNA: TGTGCCACCAGTGATCGGCGGCGCGCTGAAGCTTTCTTT.

The rearrangement links TRBV28 to TRBJ2-2; D remains unclear. The V end lost 3 bases, the J end lost 6 bases, and 11 bases lay between the germline ends. Germline CDR1 MDHEN, CDR2 SYDVKM. CDR3 size: 14 residues. CDR3 in DNA: TGTGCCAGCAGTTTGGGCTGGTCGTCCGGGGAGCTGTTTTTT. Its protein product is CASSLGWSSGELFF.

This clonotype was counted only a few times. The rearrangement links TRBV28 to TRBJ2-2; 9 bases are a match to TRBD2. V trimming: 6 bases; J trimming: 4 bases; junction bases outside the gene matches: 6. Germline assignment: CDR1 MDHEN and CDR2 SYDVKM. This CDR3 is 15 amino acids long. DNA for the CDR3: TGTGCCAGCAGAAGACTAGCGGATATCACCGGGGAGCTGTTTTTT. Protein sequence: CASRRLADITGELFF.

V usage is TRBV4-2 and J usage is TRBJ2-3; D might be TRBD1 (5 bases). Germline CDR1 LGHNA, CDR2 YNFKEQ. V lost 4 bases and J lost 4, with 18 bases in between. The CDR3 has 16 residues. The DNA for the CDR3 is TGTGCCAGCAGCCCCATATCAGGGTTGGCCGCAGATACGCAGTATTTT. This encodes CASSPISGLAADTQYF.

This clonotype has a count of ten or more. This chain links TRBV7-3 with TRBJ2-6; D is uncertain. Trimming removed 0 bases from V and 2 bases from J, with 5 bases in between. The CDR3 contains 15 residues. Germline CDR1 reads SGHTA; CDR2 reads FQGTGA. For the CDR3, the DNA is TGTGCCAGCAGCTTAACGGGTGCTGGGGCCAACGTCCTGACTTTC. Amino acids: CASSLTGAGANVLTF.

This sequence joins TRBV20-1 and TRBJ2-3, with a weak D call TRBD1 (6 bases). Germline CDR1 and CDR2: DFQATT and SNEGSKA (reference sequence). The CDR3 extends over 13 amino acids. CDR3 residues: CMAPGDRADTQYF. The CDR3 region has the DNA TGCATGGCCCCAGGGGACCGGGCAGATACGCAGTATTTT.

This sequence joins TRBV5-6 and TRBJ2-3; 7 positions match TRBD2. From germline, CDR1 is SGHDT and CDR2 YYEEEE. The CDR3 spans 13 residues. The junction had 2 bases not matched to a gene; V was cut back by 4 bases and J by 3 bases. The chain's CDR3 is CASSHGRTDTQYF. As DNA, the CDR3 is TGTGCCAGCAGCCACGGGAGGACAGATACGCAGTATTTT.

In its sample, this clonotype was seen a few times. V and J are TRBV7-2 and TRBJ1-5, with TRBD1 matching over 7 bases. Germline CDR1 reads SGHTA; CDR2 reads FQGNSA. Losses at the gene ends were 0 bases for V and 5 bases for J; bases not matched to a gene: 4. There are 15 residues in the CDR3. The CDR3 spells CASSLATGSYQPQHF. Written as DNA, the CDR3 is TGTGCCAGCAGCTTAGCGACAGGGAGCTATCAGCCCCAGCATTTT.

This clonotype came up a few times. The genes are TRBV6-2 or TRBV6-3 and TRBJ2-5; TRBD2 matches 10 bases. V was pared by 5 bases and J by 1 base, with 7 bases of the junction left unmatched. Germline V CDR1 and CDR2: MNHEY, SVGEGT. CDR3 length: 16 residues. CDR3 bases: TGTGCCAGCAGTCCCCAGCGGGGGGGCCCCCAAGAGACCCAGTACTTC. Its translation is CASSPQRGGPQETQYF.

This clonotype was seen more than once but under ten times. The chain recombines TRBV19 with TRBJ2-1; D could derive from TRBD1 or TRBD2 (5 bases each). This CDR3 has 15 amino acids. CDR1 and CDR2 from the germline V gene are LNHDA and SQIVND (reference sequence). V was trimmed by 6 bases and J by 5 bases, leaving 17 bases between them. CDR3 in DNA: TGTGCCAGTAGCGCTTCTAGCAGGGCGAACAATGAGCAGTTCTTC. The encoded protein is CASSASSRANNEQFF.

CDR3 loop: CASSISGTLNTEAFF. CDR3 coding DNA: TGTGCCAGTAGTATCTCGGGCACCCTGAACACTGAAGCTTTCTTT. V gene TRBV19 combines with J gene TRBJ1-1; no clear D gene. The V and J ends lost 3 bases and 0 bases respectively, with 11 bases between them. Germline-derived CDR1 and CDR2 are LNHDA and SQIVND (reference sequence). The CDR3 extends over 15 amino acids.

This chain joins TRBV27 and TRBJ2-1; 8 bases line up with TRBD2. The CDR3 is made up of 15 amino acids. Germline V lookup: CDR1 MNHEY, CDR2 SMNVEV (reference sequence). Germline trimming cut 5 bases from V and 7 bases from J; bases unmatched to any gene: 10. CDR3 nucleotide sequence: TGTGCCAGCAGTCCTTGGACTAGCCAGGTGAATGAGCAGTTCTTC. It encodes CASSPWTSQVNEQFF.

The chain is built from TRBV6-2 or TRBV6-3 and TRBJ2-5; D unresolved. CDR3 length: 15 amino acids. The V end lost 2 bases, the J end lost 1 base, and 11 bases lay between the germline ends. Germline V lookup: CDR1 MNHEY, CDR2 SVGEGT. This CDR3 is CASSYASIIQETQYF. CDR3 DNA sequence: TGTGCCAGCAGTTACGCGTCGATAATCCAAGAGACCCAGTACTTC.

V and J are TRBV20-1 and TRBJ2-1, with D unresolved. Trimming took 6 bases from V and 9 from J, leaving 24 bases between them. CDR3 length equals 15 residues. Germline V gene data show CDR1 as DFQATT and CDR2 as SNEGSKA (reference sequence). The CDR3 DNA sequence: TGCAGTGCCCTCCTCTGGACCGACTCAAATTTTGAGCAGTTCTTC. It specifies CSALLWTDSNFEQFF.

V and J are TRBV9 and TRBJ2-7; 9 nucleotides line up with TRBD2. The V segment lost 3 bases and the J segment 1 base; nucleotides outside the gene matches: 5. This CDR3 region has 15 residues. Germline values: CDR1 SGDLS, CDR2 YYNGEE. CDR3 sequence reads: CASSASGDFSYEQYF. DNA for the CDR3: TGTGCCAGCAGCGCTAGCGGGGACTTTTCCTACGAGCAGTACTTC.

This chain links TRBV28 with TRBJ2-5, with D possibly TRBD2 on 7 matching bases. In germline, CDR1 is MDHEN, CDR2 SYDVKM. V lost 4 bases and J lost 2, with 20 bases in between. This CDR3 spans 17 amino acids. The CDR3 DNA is TGTGCCAGCAGTTACGGACTAGGGGGTTTTCGTCAAGAGACCCAGTACTTC. This codes for CASSYGLGGFRQETQYF.

In this sample, this clonotype turned up a few times. The chain is built from TRBV19 and TRBJ2-1, with unresolved D. The germline gives CDR1 LNHDA, CDR2 SQIVND (reference sequence). CDR3 size: 15 residues. V shed 4 bases and J shed 0 bases, with 10 bases lying between them. The CDR3 DNA is TGTGCCAGTAGTACCCTCTCAGACTCCTACAATGAGCAGTTCTTC. It encodes CASSTLSDSYNEQFF.

The rearrangement joins TRBV7-2 to TRBJ1-1, with D unresolved. V gave up 2 bases and J gave up 3 bases, with 13 bases separating them. Per the germline V gene, CDR1 is SGHTA and CDR2 is FQGNSA. The CDR3 spans 15 residues. This chain's CDR3 is CASSLLSGTDTEAFF. In DNA, the CDR3 is TGTGCCAGCAGCTTACTTTCGGGCACGGACACTGAAGCTTTCTTT.

This clonotype was recorded at least ten times. The genes are TRBV7-2 and TRBJ1-1; D unclear. This CDR3 comprises 14 residues. The germline CDR1 and CDR2 sequences are SGHTA and FQGNSA. Deletions cut 3 bases from V and 7 bases from J, with 15 bases between. The CDR3 region is CASSFPTREGEAFF. The CDR3 coding sequence is TGTGCCAGCAGCTTTCCTACCCGAGAGGGTGAAGCTTTCTTT. Filled out from reference TRBV7-2 and TRBJ1-1, the complete variable domain reads GAGVSQSPSNKVTEKGKDVELRCDPISGHTALYWYRQSLGQGLEFLIYFQGNSAPDKSGLPSDRFSAERTGGSVSTLTIQRTQQEDSAVYLCASSFPTREGEAFFGQGTRLTVV.

The chain couples TRBV4-1 to TRBJ2-6; D uncertain. The CDR3 covers 17 residues. Trimming removed 1 base at V and 0 bases at J, with 10 bases between. Germline V gives CDR1 MGHRA, CDR2 YSYEKL. DNA for the CDR3: TGCGCCAGCAGCCAAGTCCCCCCTGCCTCTGGGGCCAACGTCCTGACTTTC. Its protein is CASSQVPPASGANVLTF.

There are a few counts of this clonotype. The chain recombines TRBV28 with TRBJ2-2, with a tentative D call TRBD1 (5 bases). Germline V gene sequence: CDR1 MDHEN, CDR2 SYDVKM. Trimming took 6 bases from V and 0 from J, leaving 14 bases between them. There are 16 residues in the CDR3. This CDR3 is CASRSNRFANTGELFF. DNA of the CDR3: TGTGCCAGCAGATCCAACAGGTTCGCGAACACCGGGGAGCTGTTTTTT.

This sequence joins TRBV14 and TRBJ2-7; 9 bases fit TRBD2. The germline gives CDR1 SGHDN, CDR2 FVKESK. V was pared by 0 bases and J by 2 bases, with 8 bases of the junction left unmatched. CDR3 size: 17 residues. The CDR3: CASSQEGPAGGTYEQYF. Here the CDR3 DNA reads TGTGCCAGCAGCCAAGAAGGCCCAGCGGGGGGTACCTACGAGCAGTACTTC.

V and J are TRBV4-3 and TRBJ1-2; no reliable D call. The V and J ends lost 3 bases and 5 bases respectively, with 16 bases between them. Germline CDR1 LGHNA, CDR2 YSLEER. The CDR3 loop spans 15 amino acids. The DNA of the CDR3 is TGCGCCAGCAGCCAGAACAGAGGCACCTTTTATGGCTACACCTTC. Translation: CASSQNRGTFYGYTF.

The chain has TRBV7-9 and TRBJ1-1; D remains ambiguous. This CDR3 comprises 13 residues. V shed 1 base and J shed 10 bases, with 13 bases lying between them. Germline V gene lookup returns CDR1 SEHNR and CDR2 FQNEAQ (reference sequence). The DNA for the CDR3 is TGTGCCAGCAGCTTAGTGGTGGTGGACGGAGCTTTCTTT. Protein: CASSLVVVDGAFF.